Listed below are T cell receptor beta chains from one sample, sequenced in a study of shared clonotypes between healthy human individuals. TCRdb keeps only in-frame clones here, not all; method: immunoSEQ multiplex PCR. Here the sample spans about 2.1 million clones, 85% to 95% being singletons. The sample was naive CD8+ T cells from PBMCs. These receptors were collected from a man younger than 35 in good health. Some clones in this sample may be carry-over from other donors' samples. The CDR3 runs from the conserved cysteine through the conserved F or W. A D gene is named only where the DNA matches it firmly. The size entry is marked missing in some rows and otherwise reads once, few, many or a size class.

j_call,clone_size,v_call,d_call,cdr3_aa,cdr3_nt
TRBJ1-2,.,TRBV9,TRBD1,CASSVSRLQGNYGYTF,TGTGCCAGCAGCGTTAGTAGGTTACAGGGGAACTATGGCTACACCTTC
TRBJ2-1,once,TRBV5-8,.,CASSSTDYNEQFF,TGTGCCAGCAGCTCTACAGACTACAATGAGCAGTTCTTC
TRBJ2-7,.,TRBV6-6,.,CASSISGDRPYEQYF,TGTGCCAGCTCTATTTCCGGGGACCGGCCCTACGAGCAGTACTTC
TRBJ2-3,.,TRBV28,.,CASSSLSRGFPSTDTQYF,TGTGCCAGCAGTTCGCTCTCCAGGGGTTTCCCTAGCACAGATACGCAGTATTTT
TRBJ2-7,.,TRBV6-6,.,CASSYSTVRATYEQYF,TGTGCCAGCAGTTACTCGACGGTCAGGGCTACCTACGAGCAGTACTTC
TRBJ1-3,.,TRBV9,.,CASSVAFDRTSSGNTIYF,TGTGCCAGCAGCGTAGCTTTCGACAGGACGAGCTCTGGAAACACCATATATTTT
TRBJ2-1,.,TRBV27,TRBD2,CASTQSLLAGFGEQFF,TGTGCCAGCACCCAAAGTCTACTAGCGGGATTCGGCGAGCAGTTCTTC
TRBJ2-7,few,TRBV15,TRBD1,CATSRDRQGSYEQYF,TGTGCCACCAGCAGAGACCGACAGGGTTCCTACGAGCAGTACTTC
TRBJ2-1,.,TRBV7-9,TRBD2,CASSLGTSSLGDEQFF,TGTGCCAGCAGCTTAGGGACTAGTTCTTTGGGCGATGAGCAGTTCTTC
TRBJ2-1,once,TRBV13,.,CASSSQGTGPWREQFF,TGTGCCAGCAGCTCCCAAGGGACTGGACCTTGGAGGGAGCAGTTCTTC
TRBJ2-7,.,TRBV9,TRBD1,CASSSQGAAYEQYF,TGTGCCAGCAGCAGCCAGGGGGCTGCCTACGAGCAGTACTTC
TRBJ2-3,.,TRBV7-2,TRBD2,CASSPSGSYTDTQYF,TGTGCCAGCAGCCCTAGCGGGAGTTACACAGATACGCAGTATTTT
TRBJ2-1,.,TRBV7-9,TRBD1,CASSPRTQGAPSSYNEQFF,TGTGCCAGCAGCCCCCGGACCCAGGGGGCCCCGTCCTCCTACAATGAGCAGTTCTTC
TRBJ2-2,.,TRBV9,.,CASSVDPGELDTGELFF,TGTGCCAGCAGCGTAGATCCGGGAGAGTTGGACACCGGGGAGCTGTTTTTT
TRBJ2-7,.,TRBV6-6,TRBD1,CASNQGVYEQYF,TGTGCCAGCAACCAGGGGGTCTACGAGCAGTACTTC
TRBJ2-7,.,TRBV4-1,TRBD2,CASSSGLADYYEQYF,TGCGCCAGCAGCTCCGGACTAGCGGATTACTACGAGCAGTACTTC
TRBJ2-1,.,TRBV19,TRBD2,CASAHSGSRHEQFF,TGTGCCAGTGCTCATAGCGGGAGCAGGCATGAGCAGTTCTTC
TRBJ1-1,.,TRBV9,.,CASSALLNTEAFF,TGTGCCAGCAGCGCCCTCCTGAACACTGAAGCTTTCTTT
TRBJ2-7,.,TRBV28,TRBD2,CASSLGGDPYEQYF,TGTGCCAGCAGTTTAGGGGGGGACCCCTACGAGCAGTACTTC
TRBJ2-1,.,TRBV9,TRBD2,CASSVSTSGSSSYNEQFF,TGTGCCAGCAGCGTAAGTACTAGCGGGAGCAGCTCCTACAATGAGCAGTTCTTC
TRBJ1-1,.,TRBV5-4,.,CASSPDGAEQLNTEAFF,TGTGCCAGCAGCCCCGATGGTGCGGAGCAATTGAACACTGAAGCTTTCTTT
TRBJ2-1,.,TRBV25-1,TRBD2,CASSGISGSFDEQFF,TGTGCCAGCAGTGGGATTAGCGGGAGTTTCGATGAGCAGTTCTTC
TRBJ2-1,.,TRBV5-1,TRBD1,CASSLTGGTYNEQFF,TGCGCCAGCAGCCTAACAGGGGGTACCTACAATGAGCAGTTCTTC
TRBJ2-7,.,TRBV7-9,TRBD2,CASSLVGSSGSHEQYF,TGTGCCAGCAGCTTAGTTGGTTCTAGCGGGAGCCACGAGCAGTACTTC
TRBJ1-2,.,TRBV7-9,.,CASSPQDKYGYTF,TGTGCCAGCAGTCCACAGGACAAGTATGGCTACACCTTC
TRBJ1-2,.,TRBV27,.,CASSPYLGSYGYTF,TGTGCCAGCAGTCCTTATTTGGGAAGCTATGGCTACACCTTC
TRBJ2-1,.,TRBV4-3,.,CASSPDWAGEVDEQFF,TGCGCCAGCAGCCCGGACTGGGCAGGGGAAGTGGACGAGCAGTTCTTC
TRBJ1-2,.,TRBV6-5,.,CASSYSEGTSGYTF,TGTGCCAGCAGTTACTCGGAGGGGACTTCGGGCTACACCTTC
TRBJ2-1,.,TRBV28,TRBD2,CASSTRTSGRAGNFLGEQFF,TGTGCCAGCAGTACCCGGACTAGCGGGAGGGCCGGTAACTTCCTCGGTGAGCAGTTCTTC
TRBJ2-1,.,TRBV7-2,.,CASSFNPGGGTSYNEQFF,TGTGCCAGCAGCTTCAACCCGGGGGGCGGCACCTCCTACAATGAGCAGTTCTTC
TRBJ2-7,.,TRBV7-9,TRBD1,CASSLVWTGGFNEQYF,TGTGCCAGCAGCTTAGTGTGGACAGGGGGTTTCAACGAGCAGTACTTC
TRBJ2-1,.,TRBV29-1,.,CSVDNPASYNEQFF,TGCAGCGTTGATAACCCAGCATCTTACAATGAGCAGTTCTTC
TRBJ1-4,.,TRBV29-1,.,CSVAEQGIATNEKLFF,TGCAGCGTTGCAGAACAGGGAATTGCAACTAATGAAAAACTGTTTTTT
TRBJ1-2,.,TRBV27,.,CASSFGGSYGYTF,TGTGCCAGCAGTTTCGGGGGCAGCTATGGCTACACCTTC
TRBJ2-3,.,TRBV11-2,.,CASSLMAGGTDTQYF,TGTGCCAGCAGCTTAATGGCGGGCGGCACAGATACGCAGTATTTT
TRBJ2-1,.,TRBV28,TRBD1,CASSPTWDRDVDEQFF,TGTGCCAGCAGTCCGACCTGGGACAGGGACGTCGATGAGCAGTTCTTC
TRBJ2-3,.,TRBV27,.,CASKELATGPTDTQYF,TGTGCCAGCAAAGAACTCGCGACAGGTCCCACAGATACGCAGTATTTT
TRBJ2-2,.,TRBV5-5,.,CASSSARTENTGELFF,TGTGCCAGCAGCTCAGCCCGGACAGAGAACACCGGGGAGCTGTTTTTT
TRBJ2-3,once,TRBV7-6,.,CASSHRLDTQYF,TGTGCCAGCAGCCACAGATTGGATACGCAGTATTTT
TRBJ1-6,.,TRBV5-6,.,CASSFPRDNSPLHF,TGTGCCAGCAGCTTTCCCAGGGATAATTCACCCCTCCACTTT
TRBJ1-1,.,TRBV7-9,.,CASSLGTPPEAFF,TGTGCCAGCAGCCTCGGGACACCCCCTGAAGCTTTCTTT
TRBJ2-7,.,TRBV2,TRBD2,CASRVGGAYEQYF,TGTGCCAGCAGGGTTGGGGGGGCCTACGAGCAGTACTTC
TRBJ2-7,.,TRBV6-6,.,CASSYSDTTSYEQYF,TGTGCCAGCAGTTACTCTGACACGACCTCCTACGAGCAGTACTTC
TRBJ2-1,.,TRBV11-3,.,CASSLDHLRSYNEQFF,TGTGCCAGCAGCTTAGATCATTTGCGGTCCTACAATGAGCAGTTCTTC
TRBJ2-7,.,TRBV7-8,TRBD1,CASSLGTGSSYEQYF,TGTGCCAGCAGCTTGGGGACAGGGAGCTCCTACGAGCAGTACTTC
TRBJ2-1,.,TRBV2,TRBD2,CASRRLAGEVSSYNEQFF,TGTGCCAGCAGGCGACTAGCGGGAGAAGTGAGCTCCTACAATGAGCAGTTCTTC
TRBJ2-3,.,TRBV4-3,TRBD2,CASSQDVEAGGVTDTQYF,TGCGCCAGCAGCCAAGATGTGGAGGCGGGAGGAGTAACAGATACGCAGTATTTT
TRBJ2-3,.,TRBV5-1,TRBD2,CASSLESSGSSPSTDTQYF,TGCGCCAGCAGCTTGGAGTCTAGCGGGAGCTCCCCCAGCACAGATACGCAGTATTTT
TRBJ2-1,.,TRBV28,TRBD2,CASSNRDYYNEQFF,TGTGCCAGCAGTAACCGGGACTACTACAATGAGCAGTTCTTC
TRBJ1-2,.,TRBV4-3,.,CASSRGFRTNYGYTF,TGCGCCAGCAGCCGAGGATTTCGCACTAACTATGGCTACACCTTC